A selection of T cell receptor beta chains follows, all from one sample in a study of blood T cell repertoires in COVID-19. Using immunoSEQ multiplex PCR, the repertoire was profiled, and TCRdb retains in-frame clones only, with some absent. The table includes 200,000 to 250,000 clones, around 84% detected once. Sequencing was done on a sample of peripheral blood. All receptors derive from a woman older than 75 with active or convalescent COVID-19. Both conserved end residues are part of each CDR3. Fields, in order: J gene, D gene, clone size, V gene, CDR3 protein, CDR3 DNA. The D gene is left open where the match is weak. Expanded clones get a size class; other rows say once, few or many, or leave the size out.

j_gene: TRBJ2-7; d_gene: TRBD2; abundance: -; v_gene: TRBV6-2/TRBV6-3; CDR3aa: CASSPRGGLAGPAYEQYF; CDR3nt: TGTGCCAGCAGTCCCCGGGGAGGACTAGCGGGGCCCGCCTACGAGCAGTACTTC
j_gene: TRBJ2-6; d_gene: TRBD2; abundance: -; v_gene: TRBV19; CDR3aa: CASRSGGGSGANVLTF; CDR3nt: TGTGCCAGCAGGTCGGGAGGGGGATCTGGGGCCAACGTCCTGACTTTC
j_gene: TRBJ2-1; d_gene: -; abundance: -; v_gene: TRBV11-3; CDR3aa: CASSLDGASYNEQFF; CDR3nt: TGTGCCAGCAGCTTAGATGGGGCCAGCTACAATGAGCAGTTCTTC
j_gene: TRBJ1-2; d_gene: TRBD1; abundance: -; v_gene: TRBV7-2; CDR3aa: CASSTRQGLGGYTF; CDR3nt: TGTGCCAGCAGCACCAGACAGGGCCTAGGGGGCTACACCTTC
j_gene: TRBJ2-7; d_gene: TRBD2; abundance: -; v_gene: TRBV18; CDR3aa: CASSPQGSGTPKGEQYF; CDR3nt: TGTGCCAGCTCACCCCAGGGTAGCGGGACGCCTAAGGGCGAGCAGTACTTC
j_gene: TRBJ1-2; d_gene: -; abundance: -; v_gene: TRBV6-5; CDR3aa: CASSSGPNYGYTF; CDR3nt: TGTGCCAGCAGTTCGGGTCCTAACTATGGCTACACCTTC
j_gene: TRBJ2-5; d_gene: TRBD1; abundance: -; v_gene: TRBV3-1/TRBV3-2; CDR3aa: CASSQPSRDREETQYF; CDR3nt: TGTGCCAGCAGCCAACCCTCGCGAGACAGGGAAGAGACCCAGTACTTC
j_gene: TRBJ2-6; d_gene: -; abundance: -; v_gene: TRBV30; CDR3aa: CAWSGSSGANVLTF; CDR3nt: TGTGCCTGGAGTGGGAGCTCTGGGGCCAACGTCCTGACTTTC
j_gene: TRBJ2-7; d_gene: -; abundance: few; v_gene: TRBV28; CDR3aa: CASSLNRLIPYEQYF; CDR3nt: TGTGCCAGCAGTTTAAACAGATTAATCCCCTACGAGCAGTACTTC
j_gene: TRBJ2-7; d_gene: TRBD1; abundance: -; v_gene: TRBV4-3; CDR3aa: CASSHSATGERYEQYF; CDR3nt: TGCGCCAGCAGCCATTCCGCGACAGGGGAGCGCTACGAGCAGTACTTC
j_gene: TRBJ1-5; d_gene: TRBD1; abundance: -; v_gene: TRBV28; CDR3aa: CASVHRGLPNQPQHF; CDR3nt: TGTGCCAGCGTCCACAGGGGCCTTCCCAATCAGCCCCAGCATTTT
j_gene: TRBJ1-2; d_gene: -; abundance: -; v_gene: TRBV18; CDR3aa: CASSPPAGQGASYTF; CDR3nt: TGTGCCAGCTCACCACCGGCGGGGCAGGGAGCCAGCTACACCTTC
j_gene: TRBJ1-2; d_gene: -; abundance: -; v_gene: TRBV12-3/TRBV12-4; CDR3aa: CASSLGRDYGYTF; CDR3nt: TGTGCCAGCAGTTTGGGCAGGGATTATGGCTACACCTTC
j_gene: TRBJ1-5; d_gene: TRBD1; abundance: -; v_gene: TRBV15; CDR3aa: CATSRGLQGEGNQPQHF; CDR3nt: TGTGCCACCAGCAGAGGCCTTCAGGGGGAGGGCAATCAGCCCCAGCATTTT
j_gene: TRBJ2-3; d_gene: TRBD2; abundance: -; v_gene: TRBV6-2/TRBV6-3; CDR3aa: CASSYLWASGTDTQYF; CDR3nt: TGTGCCAGCAGTTACTTATGGGCTAGCGGGACAGATACGCAGTATTTT
j_gene: TRBJ2-3; d_gene: -; abundance: -; v_gene: TRBV9; CDR3aa: CASSPHTDTQYF; CDR3nt: TGTGCCAGCAGCCCCCACACAGATACGCAGTATTTT
j_gene: TRBJ2-2; d_gene: -; abundance: -; v_gene: TRBV24-1; CDR3aa: CATSVSTSNTGELFF; CDR3nt: TGTGCCACCAGTGTGTCGACTTCGAACACCGGGGAGCTGTTTTTT
j_gene: TRBJ1-4; d_gene: TRBD1; abundance: -; v_gene: TRBV2; CDR3aa: CASRTGTTNEKLFF; CDR3nt: TGTGCCAGCAGGACAGGGACAACTAATGAAAAACTGTTTTTT
j_gene: TRBJ2-5; d_gene: TRBD1; abundance: -; v_gene: TRBV29-1; CDR3aa: CSVSGGRETQYF; CDR3nt: TGCAGCGTATCAGGGGGCCGGGAGACCCAGTACTTC
j_gene: TRBJ2-1; d_gene: -; abundance: -; v_gene: TRBV4-3; CDR3aa: CASSQEGGTDYNEQFF; CDR3nt: TGCGCCAGCAGCCAAGAAGGCGGAACCGATTACAATGAGCAGTTCTTC
j_gene: TRBJ2-7; d_gene: -; abundance: -; v_gene: TRBV7-2; CDR3aa: CASSRTPGYEQYF; CDR3nt: TGTGCCAGCAGCCGGACACCGGGCTACGAGCAGTACTTC
j_gene: TRBJ2-7; d_gene: TRBD2; abundance: -; v_gene: TRBV4-1; CDR3aa: CASSRPSGSGRDEQYF; CDR3nt: TGCGCCAGCAGCCGCCCCTCGGGTAGCGGGAGGGACGAGCAGTACTTC
j_gene: TRBJ2-5; d_gene: TRBD2; abundance: -; v_gene: TRBV6-2/TRBV6-3; CDR3aa: CASSYGFGLAGEETQYF; CDR3nt: TGTGCCAGCAGTTACGGATTCGGACTAGCGGGGGAAGAGACCCAGTACTTC
j_gene: TRBJ2-5; d_gene: TRBD2; abundance: -; v_gene: TRBV2; CDR3aa: CASSDIAGYQETQYF; CDR3nt: TGTGCCAGCAGTGACATAGCGGGGTACCAAGAGACCCAGTACTTC
j_gene: TRBJ2-1; d_gene: TRBD1; abundance: -; v_gene: TRBV7-3; CDR3aa: CASSLKLTGYVDEQFF; CDR3nt: TGTGCCAGCAGCTTAAAGTTGACAGGGTATGTGGATGAGCAGTTCTTC
j_gene: TRBJ2-1; d_gene: TRBD2; abundance: -; v_gene: TRBV5-1; CDR3aa: CASSLQASGAYEQFF; CDR3nt: TGCGCCAGCAGCTTGCAAGCTAGCGGAGCGTATGAGCAGTTCTTC
j_gene: TRBJ2-5; d_gene: -; abundance: -; v_gene: TRBV29-1; CDR3aa: CSVSQKETQYF; CDR3nt: TGCAGCGTGTCCCAGAAAGAGACCCAGTACTTC
j_gene: TRBJ1-3; d_gene: TRBD1; abundance: -; v_gene: TRBV18; CDR3aa: CASSPDRGGNTIYF; CDR3nt: TGTGCCAGCTCACCAGACAGGGGCGGAAACACCATATATTTT
j_gene: TRBJ1-2; d_gene: -; abundance: -; v_gene: TRBV7-2; CDR3aa: CASSLQKGPNYGYTF; CDR3nt: TGTGCCAGCAGCTTACAAAAGGGGCCGAACTATGGCTACACCTTC
j_gene: TRBJ2-1; d_gene: TRBD2; abundance: -; v_gene: TRBV5-1; CDR3aa: CASSSRPLAGENSYNEQFF; CDR3nt: TGCGCCAGCAGCTCGAGGCCACTAGCGGGAGAGAACTCCTACAATGAGCAGTTCTTC
j_gene: TRBJ2-1; d_gene: -; abundance: -; v_gene: TRBV5-1; CDR3aa: CASSLGLRSTYNEQFF; CDR3nt: TGCGCCAGCAGCTTGGGACTCCGAAGCACCTACAATGAGCAGTTCTTC
j_gene: TRBJ2-7; d_gene: TRBD1; abundance: -; v_gene: TRBV7-9; CDR3aa: CASSPRQGRGPYEQYF; CDR3nt: TGTGCCAGCAGCCCCCGACAGGGTAGGGGTCCCTACGAGCAGTACTTC
j_gene: TRBJ1-1; d_gene: TRBD1; abundance: -; v_gene: TRBV7-2; CDR3aa: CASSLRTGETEAFF; CDR3nt: TGTGCCAGCAGCTTACGGACAGGGGAGACTGAAGCTTTCTTT
j_gene: TRBJ2-7; d_gene: -; abundance: -; v_gene: TRBV18; CDR3aa: CASSPQRRQNSYEQYF; CDR3nt: TGTGCCAGCTCACCACAGAGGCGGCAGAACTCCTACGAGCAGTACTTC
j_gene: TRBJ1-1; d_gene: TRBD1; abundance: -; v_gene: TRBV18; CDR3aa: CASAGGRTEAFF; CDR3nt: TGTGCCAGCGCAGGGGGGCGGACTGAAGCTTTCTTT
j_gene: TRBJ2-1; d_gene: TRBD2; abundance: -; v_gene: TRBV5-1; CDR3aa: CASSWGLAGDQREQFF; CDR3nt: TGCGCCAGCAGCTGGGGACTAGCGGGAGATCAACGTGAGCAGTTCTTC
j_gene: TRBJ2-3; d_gene: -; abundance: -; v_gene: TRBV18; CDR3aa: CASSPIASSSTDTQYF; CDR3nt: TGTGCCAGCTCACCAATCGCTAGCAGTAGCACAGATACGCAGTATTTT
j_gene: TRBJ2-5; d_gene: -; abundance: -; v_gene: TRBV5-1; CDR3aa: CASSPLLSGETQYF; CDR3nt: TGCGCCAGCAGTCCACTTCTGTCCGGGGAGACCCAGTACTTC
j_gene: TRBJ1-4; d_gene: TRBD1; abundance: -; v_gene: TRBV28; CDR3aa: CASSYWTGTNEKLFF; CDR3nt: TGTGCCAGCAGCTATTGGACAGGGACTAATGAAAAACTGTTTTTT
j_gene: TRBJ2-7; d_gene: TRBD2; abundance: -; v_gene: TRBV7-2; CDR3aa: CASSPDASGGLEQYF; CDR3nt: TGTGCCAGCAGCCCTGACGCTTCGGGGGGACTAGAGCAGTACTTC
j_gene: TRBJ2-7; d_gene: -; abundance: -; v_gene: TRBV4-1; CDR3aa: CASSQEGQGGGEQYF; CDR3nt: TGCGCCAGCAGCCAAGAAGGCCAGGGGGGAGGCGAGCAGTACTTC
j_gene: TRBJ1-5; d_gene: TRBD1; abundance: few; v_gene: TRBV6-1; CDR3aa: CASSELTGSQPQHF; CDR3nt: TGTGCCAGCAGTGAATTGACAGGGAGCCAGCCCCAGCATTTT
j_gene: TRBJ2-3; d_gene: TRBD1; abundance: -; v_gene: TRBV18; CDR3aa: CASSPSGGTDTQYF; CDR3nt: TGTGCCAGCTCACCGTCAGGGGGAACAGATACGCAGTATTTT
j_gene: TRBJ2-3; d_gene: -; abundance: -; v_gene: TRBV27; CDR3aa: CASSSRQSQYF; CDR3nt: TGTGCCAGCAGTTCCCGCCAGTCGCAGTATTTT
j_gene: TRBJ1-1; d_gene: TRBD1; abundance: -; v_gene: TRBV19; CDR3aa: CASSIPNGGGQGVSNTEAFF; CDR3nt: TGTGCCAGTAGTATTCCAAACGGAGGGGGACAGGGAGTCTCGAACACTGAAGCTTTCTTT
j_gene: TRBJ2-1; d_gene: TRBD2; abundance: -; v_gene: TRBV2; CDR3aa: CASSWGGDEQFF; CDR3nt: TGTGCCAGCAGCTGGGGGGGGGATGAGCAGTTCTTC
j_gene: TRBJ2-2; d_gene: -; abundance: -; v_gene: TRBV6-6; CDR3aa: CASTEQSTGELFF; CDR3nt: TGTGCCAGCACCGAACAGAGCACCGGGGAGCTGTTTTTT
j_gene: TRBJ2-1; d_gene: -; abundance: -; v_gene: TRBV7-3; CDR3aa: CASSLLAGWGYNEQFF; CDR3nt: TGTGCCAGCAGCTTACTAGCCGGGTGGGGATACAATGAGCAGTTCTTC
j_gene: TRBJ2-1; d_gene: TRBD2; abundance: -; v_gene: TRBV5-1; CDR3aa: CASSFSGSFVEQFF; CDR3nt: TGCGCCAGCAGCTTTAGCGGGAGTTTCGTTGAGCAGTTCTTC
j_gene: TRBJ2-7; d_gene: TRBD1; abundance: -; v_gene: TRBV6-5; CDR3aa: CASSLNGQGLVEQYF; CDR3nt: TGTGCCAGCAGCCTTAACGGACAGGGACTTGTCGAGCAGTACTTC
j_gene: TRBJ1-6; d_gene: -; abundance: -; v_gene: TRBV10-2; CDR3aa: CASSHVRDYNSPLHF; CDR3nt: TGCGCCAGCAGCCATGTCAGGGACTATAATTCACCCCTCCACTTT